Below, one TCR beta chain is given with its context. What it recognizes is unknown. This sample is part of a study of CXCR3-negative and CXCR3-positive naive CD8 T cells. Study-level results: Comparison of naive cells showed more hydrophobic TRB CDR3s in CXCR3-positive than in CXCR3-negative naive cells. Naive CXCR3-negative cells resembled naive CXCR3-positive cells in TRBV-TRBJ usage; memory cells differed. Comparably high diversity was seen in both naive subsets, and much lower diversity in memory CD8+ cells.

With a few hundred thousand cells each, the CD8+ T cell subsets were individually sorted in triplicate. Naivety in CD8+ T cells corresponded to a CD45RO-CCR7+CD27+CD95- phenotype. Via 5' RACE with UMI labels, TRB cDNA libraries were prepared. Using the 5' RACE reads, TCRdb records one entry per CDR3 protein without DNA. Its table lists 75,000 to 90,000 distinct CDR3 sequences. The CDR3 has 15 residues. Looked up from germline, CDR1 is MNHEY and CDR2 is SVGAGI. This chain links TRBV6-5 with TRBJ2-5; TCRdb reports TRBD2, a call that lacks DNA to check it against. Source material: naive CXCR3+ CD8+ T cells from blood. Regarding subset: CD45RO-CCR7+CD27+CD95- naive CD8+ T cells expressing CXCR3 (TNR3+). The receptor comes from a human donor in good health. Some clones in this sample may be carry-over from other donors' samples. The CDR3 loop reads CASSYQGGPQETQYF.